This T cell receptor (beta chain) was profiled in a study of cytomegalovirus exposure and HLA in healthy donors (dated by TCRdb to about 2017). For the wider study: According to an earlier analysis of several hundred of the donors, some 180 million T cells yielded 90 million to 140 million unique TCR beta sequences and around 300 Gb of sequence data. Typing coverage differed by locus: A, B, C, DRB1 and DQB1 were typed in roughly 620-630 donors, DQA1 in roughly 510, DPA1 in over 600, and DPB1 in 450 to 480. Among roughly 400 genotyped donors of the cohort, an average of roughly 240,000 unique TCR beta nucleotide sequences were sequenced per donor, around 20% of them non-productive. In a later genetic analysis, genome-wide SNP genotypes for about three fifths of the 666 donors were used, and that subset was treated as a discovery cohort. The study aimed to test whether cataloging public T cell receptors could reveal signatures of past pathogen exposure. Rather than using new phenotypic data, the later analysis identified candidate immune exposures from TCR beta sequences and from how often those sequences occurred across donors. Along with the roughly 710-subject first cohort, a separate validation cohort of over a hundred different subjects was used. Several DR-DQ haplotypes were treated as single units for association and clustering because of strong linkage in the cohort. The study profiled the T cell repertoires of hundreds of subjects by immunosequencing and related them to cytomegalovirus serostatus. All discovery cohort repertoires had been generated on a single sequencing platform. An early release that covered more than 550 HLA-typed donors contained around 300 gigabases of sequencing data and around 80 million unique TCR sequences. High-throughput TCR immunosequencing, statistical association of individual TCRs with disease status, and machine learning were combined to predict cytomegalovirus infection status. Donor age, sex, ethnicity and CMV serostatus were compiled alongside the repertoire data. To decide whether each TCR beta V gene segment behaved as functional or pseudogenic, an earlier analysis of some 600 of the donors relied on high-throughput TCR beta sequencing. Both class I and class II loci were covered by HLA typing, at four-digit resolution. Of the roughly 430 genotyped donors, 65% to 90% fell in the genetic ancestry cluster associated with self-reported Caucasian donors. A later analysis re-analyzed previously published TCR beta repertoires from hundreds of donors and added high-resolution HLA genotyping to study TCR occurrence patterns.

What the work shows at the level of the full study, not this receptor alone: A total of fewer than 200 TCR beta chains were listed by the study as associated with cytomegalovirus. Because counts were too low, some 17 rarely observed V segments, including chromosome 9 orphons, were excluded from the earlier analysis of about 500 of the donors. The cohort was sequenced for TCR beta chains only, and without alpha or paired-chain data the features that could be detected were limited. In vitro tests confirmed that a few of the cytomegalovirus-associated TCR beta chains recognize cytomegalovirus antigens. According to the authors, the approach could potentially be generalized to other disease states and immunological phenotypes. The 87-base-pair reads could not distinguish some IMGT-functional V segments, including TRBV6-2 and TRBV6-3, so those segments were excluded. The classifier was reported to diagnose cytomegalovirus status with high specificity and sensitivity in both the original cohort and the validation cohort. Most CMV-associated TCR beta chains appeared to be HLA-restricted in a later analysis, and the HLA associations seemed to be driven largely by CMV exposure. In an earlier analysis of fewer than 700 of the donors, most TCR beta V segments appeared in productive rearrangements about 87% or about 30% of the time, broadly matching IMGT annotations. Across donors, most TCR sequences were observed very rarely, whereas some public TCRs were present in many individuals. Strong co-occurrence of HLA alleles, especially DR and DQ, made assigning TCR associations to individual alleles difficult. Presence/absence analyses assumed roughly uniform sequencing depth across donors, an assumption that may not hold. Several of the top co-occurrence clusters appeared to be linked to parvovirus B19, influenza, CMV and Epstein-Barr virus, according to a later analysis. At a false discovery rate of 0.05, a later analysis linked roughly 17,000 TCR beta sequences to specific HLA alleles. Compared with the approximately 700-donor mean, donors in an Asian-associated ancestry cluster had fewer N-insertions in productive TCRs, according to a later genetic analysis. Because HLA typing was missing for some donors at each locus, association tests included only the typed subset. In a later genetic analysis, a missense DCLRE1C variant was associated with V-gene and J-gene trimming of TCR beta chains, and the association was replicated in an independent cohort. The only immune exposure information available for the cohort was CMV serostatus. A group of highly shared sequence variants was considered likely to be a technical artifact of the sequencing pipeline. In a later analysis, HLA-associated TCR beta chains showed more clonal expansion and lower generation probabilities than non-associated chains that were equally common. In a later analysis, the rate of TCR association differed among HLA loci, with DRB1 alleles having the most associated TCRs and HLA-C alleles having the fewest. A further reported finding was that TCR beta sequences accurately predicted the HLA-A and HLA-B alleles for most subjects in the first cohort. Correlated functional status among segregating V segments might reflect linkage disequilibrium, but an unknown experimental factor could not be ruled out.

Looking up the germline V gene (reference sequence) yields CDR1 PRHDT and CDR2 FYEKMQ. Trimming accounts for 2 bases at V and 3 bases at J, while the number of junction bases matched to no gene is 10. Counted from cysteine to phenylalanine, this CDR3 has 16 amino acids. Here the CDR3 DNA is all that survives: 48 bases in frame from base 1. About this clone itself: Its antigen is unknown. Qualities for individual bases were not recorded, and no much larger clone is one base off.

The library was made by the immunoSEQ multiplex PCR assay. The multiplex PCR relied on a mix of 60 forward primers for TCR Vbeta segments and 13 reverse primers for TCR Jbeta segments. The CDR3 region of rearranged TCR beta genes was amplified from genomic DNA by a multiplex PCR assay. The Illumina HiSeq System was used to sequence the amplified TCR beta libraries as 87-base-pair reads. From the authors' description of their analysis: Across the 670 or so repertoires, a later analysis counted tens of millions of unique TCR beta chains, some 11 million of which were shared by at least two donors. To remove PCR and sequencing errors, raw reads were error-corrected and collapsed into unique sequences using a nearest-neighbor algorithm that merged closely related sequences. CDR3 sequences were aligned to IMGT reference sequences to assign V, D and J gene segments. Each retained sequence needed at least a six-nucleotide match to both a V gene segment and a J gene segment. Rearrangements were called productive when the CDR3 lacked stop codons and stayed in frame with V and J; all others were non-productive. Following IMGT convention, CDR3 was defined as the stretch from the second conserved V-encoded cysteine up to the conserved J-encoded phenylalanine. The earlier analysis of 587 of the donors excluded any sequence lacking an unambiguous match to a single V gene segment. An earlier analysis of several hundred of the donors called V segments functional above 56.7% productive rearrangements and segregating when the between-donor standard deviation exceeded 5%. A statistical classification framework was built to diagnose cytomegalovirus status from the catalog of TCR beta chain sequences. In a later analysis, V and J genes were assigned by comparing TCR nucleotide sequences against IMGT/GENE-DB human TR gene sequences. A later analysis assigned CDR3 sequences and most-parsimonious VDJ recombination scenarios with the TCRdist pipeline. In a later analysis, every TCR beta chain was defined by the combination of its CDR3 amino acid sequence and its V-gene family, and reads without a unique V-gene family were dropped. A later analysis removed over 500 highly shared, low-generation-probability nucleotide sequences to deal with suspected cross-contamination and a sequencing artifact. For each public chain, a later analysis derived a clonal expansion index from normalized ranks of inferred template counts within each repertoire. Generation probabilities in a later analysis came from a VDJ recombination model fitted to out-of-frame rearrangements, and those results were checked against IGoR. In a later analysis, TCR-TCR, TCR-HLA and TCR-CMV co-occurrence was scored with hypergeometric tests, and a repertoire-size bias correction was applied to TCR pairs. False discovery rates were estimated in a later analysis by permuting HLA or CMV assignments 20 times. In a later analysis, co-occurring TCRs were grouped using DBSCAN, and TCRdist sequence similarity was added for clustering within HLA-allele-positive subsets. Repertoires with fewer than 30,000 or more than 120,000 public chains, plus five repertoires with anomalous nucleotide sharing, were excluded from co-occurrence clustering. TCRdb re-hosts the immuneACCESS table, in-frame sequences only. Its copies lack some clones; in the studies checked, an unresolved V gene accounts for under half of them, and the cause for the rest is not known. V and J calls and clone size are given by that table; D and trimming were obtained from the DNA. Across this sample there are roughly 150,000 clones, with roughly 87% seen only once. The ten largest clones add up to around 6.1% of the sample.

The cohort was made up of roughly 670 healthy bone marrow donors. At the time of sampling, every cohort member was nominally healthy, though immune exposures that went unrecorded were likely present. The donor was CMV seropositive and belonged to the group of more than 250 seropositive cohort members. Every donor gave a peripheral blood sample, and the peripheral blood mononuclear cells from that sample were used for TCR beta sequencing. The Qiagen DNeasy Blood Extraction Kit was used to extract genomic DNA from the blood cell samples. Sequencing used PBMCs. This sequence was found in a man aged 30-40 years in good health and CMV-seropositive. Recombination connected TRBV13 to TRBJ2-7; 7 of the junction bases match TRBD1. The sequenced DNA: TGTGCCAGCAGCTTATCCGTTGGGACAGAGCTCTACGAGCAGTACTTC. Its product reads: CASSLSVGTELYEQYF.